This passage covers 6 T cell receptor beta chains from one sample sequenced in a study of CD8 T cells in ankylosing spondylitis. In TCRdb, the 5' RACE reads were re-called with MiXCR into one record per CDR3 protein. Of 200,000 to 300,000 distinct CDR3 sequences listed, about 10% are singletons. Sequencing was performed on blood, either unsorted or a sorted T cell fraction (not recorded which). All receptors derive from a male donor with ankylosing spondylitis or in good health (not recorded which).

The table lists this clonotype with a few counts. At one end the junction does not follow the germline gene, possibly because of a read error. The gene calls are TRBV6-1 and TRBJ2-7; TRBD1 matches 9 bases. The CDR3 runs to 14 residues. Germline values: CDR1 MNHNS, CDR2 SASEGT. CDR3 protein: CASSEDRGYVKQYF. The CDR3 DNA follows: TGTGCCAGCAGTGAGGACAGGGGCTACGTGAAGCAGTACTTT.

The sample holds many counts of this clonotype. The DNA for the CDR3 is TGTGCCATCGTAGACAGTAACACCGGGGAGCTGTTTTTT. Protein: CAIVDSNTGELFF. V gene TRBV4-2 combines with J gene TRBJ2-2, with D possibly TRBD1 on 5 matching bases. Germline V lookup: CDR1 LGHNA, CDR2 YNFKEQ. The ends were cut back, 10 bases at V and 2 bases at J, with 11 bases in the middle. This CDR3 region has 13 residues.

This clonotype was seen more than once but under ten times. The chain combines TRBV12-3 or TRBV12-4 with TRBJ2-7, with D possibly matching TRBD1 (5 bases). The CDR3 contains 15 residues. With 2 bases removed from V and 2 bases from J, the gap between germline ends came to 13 bases. CDR3 loop: CASSLWPGSTYEQYF. In DNA, the CDR3 is TGTGCCAGCAGTTTATGGCCAGGGTCAACCTACGAGCAGTACTTC.

This clonotype was seen at least ten times. The genes are TRBV6-5 and TRBJ2-1, with TRBD2 identical over 11 bases. This CDR3 region has 15 residues. Germline V lookup: CDR1 MNHEY, CDR2 SVGAGI. The V gene end was trimmed by 0 bases and the J gene end by 7 bases; junction bases not matched to a gene: 2. CDR3 loop: CASSYSRTSGNEQFF. Here the CDR3 DNA reads TGTGCCAGCAGTTACTCGAGGACTAGCGGGAATGAGCAGTTCTTC.

This clonotype was recorded many times. This chain joins TRBV4-1 and TRBJ2-6; TRBD1 agrees at 9 bases. CDR3 size: 18 residues. Trimming at V came to 3 bases and at J to 0 bases, leaving 6 bases not matched to a gene. Germline CDR1 is MGHRA and CDR2 is YSYEKL. The chain's CDR3 is CASSQVQGAGSGANVLTF. In DNA, the CDR3 is TGCGCCAGCAGCCAGGTACAGGGGGCCGGCTCTGGGGCCAACGTCCTGACTTTC.

This clonotype was seen at least ten times. This chain connects TRBV19 to TRBJ2-1; 9 bases align to TRBD2. V trimming: 4 bases; J trimming: 0 bases; junction bases outside the gene matches: 10. The CDR3 totals 18 residues. Germline V lookup: CDR1 LNHDA, CDR2 SQIVND (reference sequence). CDR3 protein: CASSTGLAETLSYNEQFF. The CDR3 region has the DNA TGTGCCAGTAGTACGGGACTAGCAGAAACCCTCTCCTACAATGAGCAGTTCTTC.